Listed below are T cell receptor beta chains from one sample, sequenced in a study of T cell repertoires in cytomegalovirus infection. Antigens of these TCRs are unknown. TCRdb re-derived calls from the reads in MiXCR, one entry per CDR3 protein. This sample carries about 920,000 distinct CDR3 sequences, more than 25% of them seen once, and the ten largest clones take about 14%. The source was cultured CD8+ T cells from PBMCs, collected from culture after CMV antigen stimulation. Receptors originate from a human donor in good health (CMV status not recorded). Some clones in this sample may be carry-over from other donors' samples. The CDR3 runs from the conserved cysteine through the conserved F or W. Only some rows state a clone size, as once, few, many or a class for expanded clones.

CDR3aa,v_gene,abundance
CASRDTGGFGTEAFF,TRBV4-2,.
CASSERGATINQPQHF,TRBV6-1,many
CASSSVGVNEQFF,TRBV7-6,many
CASSPRDTTYEQYF,TRBV7-6,.
CASSYSLLAGLLNEQFF,TRBV6-6,.
CASSSFDQETQYF,TRBV27,.
CASSMGLATFNEQFF,TRBV7-9,few
CASSSHDRVSQPQHF,TRBV7-3,many
CASSFGRSAGELFF,TRBV5-6,.
CASSIFSGGPKETQYF,TRBV11-2,.
CASIPAGERDIQYF,TRBV7-9,few
CASSYVQTNYGYTF,TRBV6-2/TRBV6-3,.
CASSSKLTGGLGNTEAFF,TRBV7-2,many
CASSSPSAGTENTEAFF,TRBV7-9,few
CASSPSTSGGGYNEQFF,TRBV12-3/TRBV12-4,few
CASSFRLLNYGYTF,TRBV12-3/TRBV12-4,.